The 9 T cell receptor beta chains below all came from one sample that was sequenced in a study of shared T cell receptors in the human thymus. Measured with immunoSEQ multiplex PCR; TCRdb has only the in-frame clones, and not every one. The sample holds hundreds of thousands of clones, about 89% seen once. The same sample was also studied in work on human thymus T cells.

The sequenced sample consisted of thymocytes. The origin of the receptors is a boy younger than two with a congenital heart defect.

CDR3 in DNA: TGTGCCACCAGCGAGGGGTCACAGGGTGGTCAGCCCCAGCATTTT. Its protein is CATSEGSQGGQPQHF. The chain carries TRBV15 and TRBJ1-5; perhaps TRBD1 as D (6 bases). Germline CDR1 is LNHNV and CDR2 is YYDKDF (reference sequence). V was clipped by 5 bases and J by 6 bases, with 17 bases between them. The CDR3 has 15 amino acids.

As regards this clone: Mismatch with germline at one junction end may stem from a read error. Within the sample, other DNA sequences also encode this same CDR3. The gene calls are TRBV7-2 and TRBJ1-6; TRBD1 matches at 7 bases. Germline V gene data show CDR1 as SGHTA and CDR2 as FQGNSA. This CDR3 contains 15 residues. CDR3 sequence: CASSLKTGYNSPLHF. The CDR3 DNA sequence: TGTGCCAGCAGCTTAAAGACAGGGTATAATTCCCCCCTCCACTTT.

The genes are TRBV10-2 and TRBJ2-2, with 8 bases that match TRBD2. CDR1 WSHSY and CDR2 SAAADI come from the germline V gene. The junction had 9 bases not matched to a gene; V was cut back by 11 bases and J by 1 base. This CDR3 is built from 15 residues. CDR3: CACGRGLVNTGELFF. CDR3 coding DNA: TGCGCCTGCGGTCGGGGACTAGTGAACACCGGGGAGCTGTTTTTT.

The rearrangement joins TRBV9 to TRBJ2-1, with D possibly being TRBD1 (5 bases). This CDR3 is built from 13 residues. The V gene's germline CDR1 is SGDLS and CDR2 YYNGEE. V was pared by 5 bases and J by 6 bases, with 12 bases between. CDR3 region: CASSARQCNEQFF. The CDR3 DNA reads as TGTGCCAGCAGTGCTCGACAGTGCAATGAGCAGTTCTTC.

The rearrangement joins TRBV30 to TRBJ2-7, with 15 nucleotides matching TRBD2. CDR1 and CDR2 from the germline V gene are GTSNPN and SVGIG (reference sequence). The CDR3 loop spans 16 amino acids. V lost 2 bases to trimming and J lost 6 bases; unmatched junction nucleotides: 8. This CDR3 reads CAWSPLRTSGRAEQYF. Here the CDR3 DNA reads TGTGCCTGGAGTCCCCTCCGGACTAGCGGGAGGGCCGAGCAGTACTTC. Full variable domain (missing parts from reference TRBV30 and TRBJ2-7): SQTIHQWPATLVQPVGSPLSLECTVEGTSNPNLYWYRQAAGRGLQLLFYSVGIGQISSEVPQNLSASRPQDRQFILSSKKLLLSDSGFYLCAWSPLRTSGRAEQYFGPGTRLTVT.

The chain is built from TRBV5-1 and TRBJ1-6; 12 bases fit TRBD1. CDR1 and CDR2 (germline): SGHRS, YFSETQ. The CDR3 is 21 residues long. Unmatched junction bases numbered 18, after V lost 0 bases and J lost 8 bases. CDR3 sequence: CASSLGNSRDRGRRGYSPLHF. In nucleotides, the CDR3 is TGCGCCAGCAGCTTGGGAAATTCTCGGGACAGGGGGCGCAGGGGGTATTCACCCCTCCACTTT. Supplemented by reference TRBV5-1 and TRBJ1-6, the full variable domain reads KAGVTQTPRYLIKTRGQQVTLSCSPISGHRSVSWYQQTPGQGLQFLFEYFSETQRNKGNFPGRFSGRQFSNSRSEMNVSTLELGDSALYLCASSLGNSRDRGRRGYSPLHFGNGTRLTVT.

This clone is a singleton in its sample. J is TRBJ2-5 and V is TRBV25-1; maybe TRBD1 (6 bases). The CDR3 spans 16 residues. The V gene lost 3 bases and the J gene lost 5 bases, with 19 bases spanning the gap. Germline V gene sequence: CDR1 MGHDK, CDR2 SYGVNS. CDR3 region: CASSDWRPGEGETQYF. CDR3 coding DNA: TGTGCCAGCAGTGATTGGAGGCCAGGGGAAGGGGAGACCCAGTACTTC.

This chain joins TRBV5-1 and TRBJ2-6; 7 positions agree with TRBD1. The V gene's germline CDR1 is SGHRS and CDR2 YFSETQ. The CDR3 has 17 amino acids. V lost 2 bases and J lost 0; bases outside the gene matches: 5. The CDR3 sequence: CASSFWDSYSGANVLTF. The CDR3 nucleotides read TGCGCCAGCAGCTTTTGGGACAGTTACTCTGGGGCCAACGTCCTGACTTTC.

V is TRBV4-3 and J is TRBJ2-7, with 12 bases matching TRBD1. This CDR3 region has 16 residues. The germline V gene has CDR1 LGHNA and CDR2 YSLEER. V was pared by 3 bases and J by 4 bases, with 7 bases of the junction left unmatched. As DNA, the CDR3 is TGCGCCAGCAGCCAGGGACCGGGACAGGGGGCATACGAGCAGTACTTC. It translates to CASSQGPGQGAYEQYF.